This T cell receptor (beta chain) was identified during a study of blood T cells in healthy people across ages. Study results and caveats: Higher diversity and more naive CD4+ cells were features of long-lived donors, compared to aged donors.

Alongside a J-beta primer mix, a sample-barcoded 5' primer served in a second PCR lasting about 7 to 12 cycles. Each TCR beta cDNA got a 12-nucleotide random molecular identifier. Via MiXCR, TCRdb re-called the 5' RACE reads, giving one row per CDR3 protein. The table lists more than 900,000 distinct CDR3 sequences, approximately 25% of them singletons. CDR1 and CDR2 (germline): SGHAT, FQNNGV. Trimming removed 3 bases from V and 4 bases from J, with 12 bases in between. The CDR3 consists of 14 residues. Concerning this clonotype itself: Its antigen is not identified.

Researchers isolated at least 7 million PBMCs per sample. This sample also belongs to another study, concerning T cells of mothers and their children. That source notes: Addition of sample barcodes and 2-4 random nucleotides occurred through the M1S primer of the second PCR.

The sequence was obtained from a girl between 2 and 10 years old in good health. The V gene is TRBV11-2, the J gene TRBJ1-1; possibly TRBD1 for D (5 bases). Sequencing was done on a sample of blood. The CDR3 loop is CASSLTFQGTEAFF. The CDR3 DNA reads as TGTGCCAGCAGCTTGACCTTTCAGGGCACTGAAGCTTTCTTT. Full variable domain (rest looked up from reference TRBV11-2 and TRBJ1-1): EAGVAQSPRYKIIEKRQSVAFWCNPISGHATLYWYQQILGQGPKLLIQFQNNGVVDDSQLPKDRFSAERLKGVDSTLKIQPAKLEDSAVYLCASSLTFQGTEAFFGQGTRLTVV.